The 27 T cell receptor beta chains listed next were all sequenced from one sample in a study of blood T cell repertoires in COVID-19. Method: immunoSEQ multiplex PCR; TCRdb's copy keeps in-frame clones and lacks some. This repertoire shows roughly 59,000 clones, less than 80% found once; its top ten account for more than 8%. The sample comprised peripheral blood. These receptors all come from a human donor in a cohort sampled during active COVID-19.

J is TRBJ1-1 and V is TRBV12-3 or TRBV12-4; 8 bases are shared with TRBD1. There are 13 residues in the CDR3. The junction had 3 bases not matched to a gene; V was cut back by 6 bases and J by 3 bases. CDR3: CASSRGLDTEAFF. CDR3 in DNA: TGTGCCAGCAGCAGGGGGCTGGACACTGAAGCTTTCTTT.

The DNA of the CDR3 is TGTGCCAGCAGCTTAGAGCGGCAGTACAATGAGCAGTTCTTC. This sequence encodes CASSLERQYNEQFF. The V gene is TRBV13, the J gene TRBJ2-1, with a tentative D call TRBD2 (5 bases). The germline CDR1 and CDR2 sequences are PRHDT and FYEKMQ (reference sequence). Between the trimmed V and J ends, which lost 1 base and 4 bases, there was a span of 8 bases. CDR3 size: 14 residues.

The genes are TRBV23-1 and TRBJ2-3; 10 bases agree with TRBD2. TRBV23-1 is an ORF for which the function is uncertain. This CDR3 is 17 amino acids long. V trimming: 3 bases; J trimming: 4 bases; junction bases outside the gene matches: 10. For the CDR3, the DNA is TGCGCCAGCAGTCACACTACTAGCGGGACTAGCGCAGATACGCAGTATTTT. It specifies CASSHTTSGTSADTQYF.

J is TRBJ2-7 and V is TRBV30; D is uncertain. The CDR3 covers 11 residues. Trimming left V 4 bases short and J 0 bases short, with 4 bases between. CDR1 is GTSNPN, CDR2 SVGIG, per germline (reference sequence). The CDR3 loop is CAWMRSYEQYF. In nucleotides, the CDR3 is TGTGCCTGGATGCGCTCCTACGAGCAGTACTTC. Looking up the rest from reference TRBV30 and TRBJ2-7 gives the full variable domain: SQTIHQWPATLVQPVGSPLSLECTVEGTSNPNLYWYRQAAGRGLQLLFYSVGIGQISSEVPQNLSASRPQDRQFILSSKKLLLSDSGFYLCAWMRSYEQYFGPGTRLTVT.

The chain recombines TRBV19 with TRBJ1-1; D ambiguous. The CDR3 covers 13 residues. Trimming removed 4 bases from V and 1 base from J, with 7 bases in between. Germline V CDR1 and CDR2: LNHDA, SQIVND (reference sequence). The CDR3 region has the DNA TGTGCCAGTAGTACCTATGGGAACACTGAAGCTTTCTTT. Translated: CASSTYGNTEAFF.

The rearrangement joins TRBV11-2 to TRBJ2-1; D is uncertain. The ends were cut back, 2 bases at V and 5 bases at J, with 10 bases in the middle. The CDR3 is 14 residues long. Germline V CDR1 and CDR2: SGHAT, FQNNGV. In DNA form, the CDR3 reads TGTGCCAGCAGCTTACTCCTAGTAAACAATGAGCAGTTCTTC. It encodes CASSLLLVNNEQFF.

This clone has just a few counts. V usage is TRBV28 and J usage is TRBJ1-6; D is perhaps TRBD1 (5 bases). CDR1 and CDR2 from the germline V gene are MDHEN and SYDVKM. Trimming removed 8 bases at V and 7 bases at J, with 9 bases between. The CDR3 is 12 residues long. The CDR3, as DNA: TGTGCCAGCTTAGGGGAAAATTCACCCCTCCACTTT. It yields the protein CASLGENSPLHF.

V and J are TRBV7-8 and TRBJ1-3, with D uncertain. Per germline, CDR1 SGHVS and CDR2 FQNEAQ. The CDR3 loop spans 16 amino acids. V was pared by 4 bases and J by 2 bases, with 15 bases between. The CDR3 reads CASSYAGGVAGNTIYF. In DNA form, the CDR3 reads TGTGCCAGCAGCTATGCCGGCGGAGTCGCTGGAAACACCATATATTTT.

J is TRBJ1-5 and V is TRBV7-2, with a tentative D call TRBD1 (6 bases). The V gene's germline CDR1 is SGHTA and CDR2 FQGNSA. V lost 3 bases, J lost 7 bases, and 13 bases lay in between. There are 14 residues in the CDR3. The CDR3: CASSFTGKRQPQHF. The CDR3 DNA reads as TGTGCCAGCAGCTTTACAGGGAAGCGGCAGCCCCAGCATTTT.

V usage is TRBV27 and J usage is TRBJ2-3; 12 bases match TRBD2. The CDR3 totals 16 residues. Germline lookup yields CDR1 MNHEY and CDR2 SMNVEV (reference sequence). Unmatched junction bases numbered 11, after V lost 4 bases and J lost 9 bases. The CDR3 protein is CASSSLAGGAWGTQYF. In nucleotides, the CDR3 is TGTGCCAGCAGTTCACTAGCGGGAGGCGCCTGGGGAACGCAGTATTTT.

By proportion, this clone is medium-sized. The chain joins TRBV19 to TRBJ1-2; D is possibly TRBD1 (5 bases). The CDR3 is made up of 14 amino acids. Trimming took 1 base from V and 8 from J, leaving 14 bases between them. Germline loops: CDR1 LNHDA, CDR2 SQIVND (reference sequence). This CDR3 is CASSIGQRQGGYTF. The CDR3 coding sequence is TGTGCCAGTAGTATAGGACAGCGCCAAGGGGGCTACACCTTC. The full variable domain, with the rest looked up from reference TRBV19 and TRBJ1-2, is DGGITQSPKYLFRKEGQNVTLSCEQNLNHDAMYWYRQDPGQGLRLIYYSQIVNDFQKGDIAEGYSVSREKKESFPLTVTSAQKNPTAFYLCASSIGQRQGGYTFGSGTRLTVV.

The chain combines TRBV9 with TRBJ2-1, with a possible D match to TRBD2 (5 bases). V lost 1 base and J 0 bases, leaving 11 bases between the germline ends. The CDR3 length is 16 residues. Germline V lookup: CDR1 SGDLS, CDR2 YYNGEE. DNA of the CDR3: TGTGCCAGCAGCGTATCCGGAGCGGCCTCCTACAATGAGCAGTTCTTC. Translation gives CASSVSGAASYNEQFF.

The V and J genes are TRBV29-1 and TRBJ1-4, with 9 bases matching TRBD1. The J segment lost 0 bases and the V segment lost 5 bases, leaving 7 bases of the junction unmatched. From germline, CDR1 is SQVTM and CDR2 ANQGSEA. There are 16 residues in the CDR3. The CDR3 here is CSVRGGQGATNEKLFF. The CDR3 DNA is TGCAGCGTTCGGGGGGGACAGGGTGCAACTAATGAAAAACTGTTTTTT.

V and J are TRBV4-1 and TRBJ1-2, with 7 bases aligning to TRBD1. Per germline, CDR1 MGHRA and CDR2 YSYEKL. V lost 1 base, J lost 4 bases, and 9 bases stayed unmatched. The CDR3 runs 16 residues. The CDR3 region is CASSQVGAGGPYGYTF. The CDR3 nucleotides read TGCGCCAGCAGCCAAGTCGGTGCAGGGGGTCCCTATGGCTACACCTTC.

This clone has a single count. The CDR3 nucleotides are TGCGCCAGCAGCTTTAGGGGTGGCCAGCCCCAGCATTTT. Its protein product is CASSFRGGQPQHF. The chain is built from TRBV5-1 and TRBJ1-5; tentative D call: TRBD1 (5 bases). CDR3 length equals 13 residues. Germline CDR1 SGHRS, CDR2 YFSETQ. V lost 2 bases to trimming and J lost 7 bases, with 10 bases between them.

The chain couples TRBV6-4 to TRBJ2-3, with a tentative D call TRBD1 (6 bases). The V gene's germline CDR1 is MRHNA and CDR2 SNTAGT. The CDR3 has 13 residues. The V gene lost 2 bases and the J gene lost 4 bases, with 7 bases spanning the gap. CDR3 DNA: TGTGCCAGCAGTGACGGGGGCGCAGATACGCAGTATTTT. Protein: CASSDGGADTQYF.

The table lists this clone with a count of one. V and J are TRBV6-2 or TRBV6-3 and TRBJ2-3; no firm D call. Germline CDR1 is MNHEY and CDR2 is SVGEGT. V dropped 2 bases and J dropped 3 bases, with 12 bases sitting between them. The CDR3 sequence is 15 residues long. CDR3 sequence (DNA): TGTGCCAGCAGTTACGACTCCCGGGTTACAGATACGCAGTATTTT. Translated: CASSYDSRVTDTQYF.

There are a few counts of this clone. This sequence joins TRBV27 and TRBJ2-5; 11 bases line up with TRBD1. Germline assignment: CDR1 MNHEY and CDR2 SMNVEV (reference sequence). The CDR3 spans 16 residues. V was clipped by 3 bases and J by 5 bases; unmatched bases: 8. The CDR3 spells CASSLTGQGAGETQYF. The CDR3 nucleotides read TGTGCCAGCAGTTTGACCGGACAGGGGGCGGGGGAGACCCAGTACTTC.

V gene TRBV7-2 combines with J gene TRBJ2-7; 8 bases map to TRBD1. The CDR3 has 13 residues. With 3 bases clipped from V and 6 bases from J, the junction kept 4 bases outside the gene matches. Germline CDR1 reads SGHTA; CDR2 reads FQGNSA. CDR3 bases: TGTGCCAGCAGCTTCGGAGACAGGGGCGAGCAGTACTTC. This gives the protein CASSFGDRGEQYF.

J is TRBJ1-2 and V is TRBV2, with a possible D match to TRBD1 (6 bases). CDR1 and CDR2 (germline): SNHLY, FYNNEI. The CDR3 spans 12 residues. The ends were cut back, 9 bases at V and 5 bases at J, with 13 bases in the middle. The CDR3 DNA is TGTGCCAGTCGGGGAGGGGGTTATGGCTACACCTTC. The encoded protein is CASRGGGYGYTF. Complete variable domain (other parts from reference TRBV2 and TRBJ1-2): EPEVTQTPSHQVTQMGQEVILRCVPISNHLYFYWYRQILGQKVEFLVSFYNNEISEKSEIFDDQFSVERPDGSNFTLKIRSTKLEDSAMYFCASRGGGYGYTFGSGTRLTVV.

This clone was counted between two and nine times. The chain has TRBV4-2 and TRBJ2-7; the D gene is possibly TRBD1 (6 bases). Germline-derived CDR1 and CDR2 are LGHNA and YNFKEQ. This CDR3 comprises 15 residues. The germline V and J ends were trimmed by 5 bases and 0 bases, with 14 bases remaining between them. CDR3 protein: CASSTTGTGSYEQYF. In nucleotides, the CDR3 is TGTGCCAGCAGCACAACAGGGACGGGCTCCTACGAGCAGTACTTC.

V and J are TRBV7-2 and TRBJ2-7; 10 nucleotides agree with TRBD1. This CDR3 is 16 amino acids long. Germline CDR1 and CDR2: SGHTA and FQGNSA. The V gene end was trimmed by 5 bases and the J gene end by 1 base; junction bases not matched to a gene: 8. CDR3 amino acids: CASSQSGTGVSYEQYF. The CDR3 nucleotides are TGTGCCAGCAGCCAATCCGGGACAGGGGTTTCCTACGAGCAGTACTTC.

This chain joins TRBV5-1 and TRBJ2-2; 8 bases line up with TRBD2. V shed 2 bases, J shed 0 bases, and the junction held 3 bases outside the gene matches. The V gene's germline CDR1 is SGHRS and CDR2 YFSETQ. The CDR3 runs to 16 residues. CDR3 DNA sequence: TGCGCCAGCAGCTTACTAGCGGTTGCGAACACCGGGGAGCTGTTTTTT. Encoded protein: CASSLLAVANTGELFF. Variable domain in full (rest from reference TRBV5-1 and TRBJ2-2): KAGVTQTPRYLIKTRGQQVTLSCSPISGHRSVSWYQQTPGQGLQFLFEYFSETQRNKGNFPGRFSGRQFSNSRSEMNVSTLELGDSALYLCASSLLAVANTGELFFGEGSRLTVL.

This clone was seen just once. The V call is TRBV28, the J call TRBJ2-4, with D unclear. V was cut by 6 bases and J by 4 bases, with 13 bases left in between. CDR1 and CDR2 (germline): MDHEN, SYDVKM. The length of the CDR3 is 14 residues. As DNA, the CDR3 is TGTGCCAGCAGCAAAGCGCTCTTAAAAAACATTCAGTACTTC. This translates into CASSKALLKNIQYF. The whole variable domain, filled in from reference TRBV28 and TRBJ2-4, reads DVKVTQSSRYLVKRTGEKVFLECVQDMDHENMFWYRQDPGLGLRLIYFSYDVKMKEKGDIPEGYSVSREKKERFSLILESASTNQTSMYLCASSKALLKNIQYFGAGTRLSVL.

The J gene is TRBJ2-1, the V gene TRBV9, with 7 nucleotides matching TRBD2. Germline CDR1 is SGDLS and CDR2 is YYNGEE. The CDR3 has 17 residues. The V and J ends lost 3 bases and 1 base, in that order; junction bases with no gene match: 10. The CDR3 sequence: CASSARFSSGSYNEQFF. CDR3 sequence (DNA): TGTGCCAGCAGCGCCCGTTTTTCTAGCGGATCCTACAATGAGCAGTTCTTC.

The V call is TRBV9, the J call TRBJ2-7; 9 bases fit TRBD2. V shed 3 bases and J 3 bases; nucleotides not matched to a gene: 7. The CDR3 contains 15 residues. CDR1 is SGDLS, CDR2 YYNGEE, per germline. This chain's CDR3 is CASSASTSGGYEQYF. CDR3 DNA sequence: TGTGCCAGCAGCGCATCGACTAGCGGAGGCTACGAGCAGTACTTC.

The chain combines TRBV27 with TRBJ2-2, with D possibly matching TRBD1 (5 bases). The germline CDR1 and CDR2 sequences are MNHEY and SMNVEV (reference sequence). The germline V and J ends were trimmed by 3 bases and 5 bases, with 13 bases remaining between them. The CDR3 runs to 15 residues. CDR3 protein: CASSLSQGYTGELFF. For the CDR3, the DNA is TGTGCCAGCAGTTTGAGTCAGGGATATACCGGGGAGCTGTTTTTT.